This T cell receptor (beta chain) was captured in a study of T cell changes during pregnancy in multiple sclerosis. Germline lookup yields CDR1 SGHAT and CDR2 FQNNGV. V lost 2 bases to trimming and J lost 2 bases, with 11 bases between them. The CDR3 covers 15 residues. Libraries were prepared by immunoSEQ multiplex PCR; TCRdb keeps only in-frame clonotypes and omits some of them. Among under 95,000 clones listed, almost 95% were seen once. Here the sequenced sample was peripheral blood, taken after pregnancy. The clonotype originates from a female donor with multiple sclerosis, enrolled in a pregnancy study. V usage is TRBV11-2 and J usage is TRBJ2-3; D remains unclear. CDR3 DNA sequence: TGTGCCAGCAGCTTACGGTACCGAGACACAGATACGCAGTATTTT. It yields the protein CASSLRYRDTDTQYF.